A selection of T cell receptor beta chains follows, all from one sample in a study of OX40 agonist ivuxolimab in advanced cancers. Only in-frame clones appear in the TCRdb table, and some are missing; sequencing was by immunoSEQ multiplex PCR. Here the sample spans under 85,000 clones, around 93% being singletons. The source material was CD4+ or CD8+ T cells sorted from blood, sampled in a trial of the OX40 agonist ivuxolimab. The receptors come from an adult with an advanced solid tumor such as melanoma, head and neck, liver or kidney cancer. Both conserved end residues are part of each CDR3. A D gene is named only where the DNA matches it firmly. A row's size may be missing; if present it is once, few, many or a size class.

D	size	J	V	CDR3	DNA
-	-	TRBJ2-3	TRBV9	CASSVDVLAGYTQYF	TGTGCCAGCAGCGTAGATGTACTGGCAGGATATACGCAGTATTTT
-	-	TRBJ2-4	TRBV5-6	CASSSTDSGNIQYF	TGTGCCAGCAGCTCCACTGACTCCGGAAACATTCAGTACTTC
TRBD2	-	TRBJ2-7	TRBV19	CASSISSGDSYEQYF	TGTGCCAGTAGTATTTCAAGCGGGGACTCCTACGAGCAGTACTTC
-	-	TRBJ1-1	TRBV28	CASKNRGMNTEAFF	TGTGCCAGCAAAAATCGGGGAATGAACACTGAAGCTTTCTTT
TRBD1	once	TRBJ2-1	TRBV9	CASSNRGSAVYNEQFF	TGTGCCAGCAGCAACAGGGGTAGCGCGGTTTACAATGAGCAGTTCTTC
-	-	TRBJ2-7	TRBV7-8	CASSSLPGPLSYEQYF	TGTGCCAGCAGCTCGCTCCCGGGACCTCTTTCCTACGAGCAGTACTTC
TRBD1	-	TRBJ2-1	TRBV7-3	CASSVRDSSYNEQFF	TGTGCCAGCAGCGTCCGGGACAGCTCCTACAATGAGCAGTTCTTC
TRBD1	few	TRBJ2-6	TRBV18	CASSPRRTGGSGANVLTF	TGTGCCAGCTCACCACGGCGGACAGGGGGCTCTGGGGCCAACGTCCTGACTTTC
TRBD2	-	TRBJ2-5	TRBV7-2	CASSSLGRLAGNQETQYF	TGTGCCAGCAGCTCACTAGGGAGACTAGCGGGAAACCAAGAGACCCAGTACTTC
-	-	TRBJ1-1	TRBV7-2	CASSHQGRKKNTEAFF	TGTGCCAGCAGCCACCAGGGACGGAAAAAGAACACTGAAGCTTTCTTT
TRBD1	-	TRBJ1-5	TRBV18	CASSPATGNNQPQHF	TGTGCCAGCTCACCGGCGACAGGGAACAATCAGCCCCAGCATTTT
-	-	TRBJ1-1	TRBV29-1	CSVPSGFF	TGCAGCGTTCCTTCGGGTTTCTTT
-	-	TRBJ1-2	TRBV6-5	CASSQSTGYLYGYTF	TGTGCCAGCAGTCAATCGACAGGTTACCTCTATGGCTACACCTTC
-	few	TRBJ1-2	TRBV27	CASSFWGNYGYTF	TGTGCCAGCAGTTTCTGGGGTAACTATGGCTACACCTTC
-	-	TRBJ2-2	TRBV9	CASSASIWGDGKLFF	TGTGCCAGCAGCGCAAGTATTTGGGGCGACGGGAAGCTGTTTTTT
TRBD1	-	TRBJ1-1	TRBV11-1	CASSVPTGATEAFF	TGTGCCAGCAGCGTACCGACAGGGGCCACTGAAGCTTTCTTT
-	-	TRBJ2-1	TRBV7-9	CASSLPPGLPYNEQFF	TGTGCCAGCAGCTTGCCGCCGGGACTCCCTTACAATGAGCAGTTCTTC